A single sample is the source of the 17 T cell receptor beta chains below, sequenced in a study of T cells in tuberculosis. TCRdb's copy holds only in-frame clones and misses some; the assay was immunoSEQ multiplex PCR. The sample lists 20,000 to 25,000 clones; around 97% were seen once. The sequencing sample was made of PBMCs. The receptor set was obtained from a donor aged 5 to 30 with latent tuberculosis or without tuberculosis infection.

The J gene is TRBJ1-1, the V gene TRBV10-1, with D possibly matching TRBD1 (5 bases). This CDR3 spans 13 amino acids. Germline CDR1 reads WNHNN; CDR2 reads SYGVQD (reference sequence). V was shortened by 3 bases and J by 6 bases, with 11 bases between the two germline ends. Here the CDR3 reads CASSDQGLAEAFF. CDR3 in DNA: TGCGCCAGCAGTGATCAGGGTTTGGCTGAAGCTTTCTTT.

This chain connects TRBV4-1 to TRBJ1-5; D unresolved. Trimming shortened V by 1 base and J by 2 bases, and 12 bases separated the two germline ends. CDR3 length equals 16 residues. CDR1 is MGHRA and CDR2 is YSYEKL in the germline V gene. This chain's CDR3 is CASSQVGGLGNQPQHF. In DNA, the CDR3 is TGCGCCAGCAGCCAAGTGGGCGGACTCGGCAATCAGCCCCAGCATTTT.

The rearrangement links TRBV4-3 to TRBJ1-1, with TRBD1 identical over 7 bases. The V segment lost 2 bases and the J segment 1 base; nucleotides outside the gene matches: 4. From germline, CDR1 is LGHNA and CDR2 YSLEER. The CDR3 contains 15 residues. CDR3 sequence: CASSQPGGRNTEAFF. The CDR3 region has the DNA TGCGCCAGCAGCCAACCAGGGGGTCGGAACACTGAAGCTTTCTTT.

CDR3 nucleotide sequence: TGCAGCGTCTCCCACACTGAAGCTTTCTTT. Residues: CSVSHTEAFF. The J gene is TRBJ1-1, the V gene TRBV29-1; D call uncertain. The V gene's germline CDR1 is SQVTM and CDR2 ANQGSEA. Trimming left V 6 bases short and J 3 bases short, with 5 bases between. The CDR3 length is 10 residues.

The chain is built from TRBV5-1 and TRBJ2-7, with a tentative D call TRBD1 (5 bases). CDR1 is SGHRS, CDR2 YFSETQ, per germline. The germline V and J ends were trimmed by 4 bases and 0 bases, with 14 bases remaining between them. CDR3 size: 15 residues. CDR3 bases: TGCGCCAGCAGCCCCCCGACAGATAGCTCCTACGAGCAGTACTTC. This translates into CASSPPTDSSYEQYF. Using reference TRBV5-1 and TRBJ2-7 for the parts outside the CDR3, the full variable domain is KAGVTQTPRYLIKTRGQQVTLSCSPISGHRSVSWYQQTPGQGLQFLFEYFSETQRNKGNFPGRFSGRQFSNSRSEMNVSTLELGDSALYLCASSPPTDSSYEQYFGPGTRLTVT.

The V call is TRBV11-3, the J call TRBJ2-1, with 12 bases that match TRBD2. The V segment lost 1 base and the J segment 0 bases; nucleotides outside the gene matches: 7. This CDR3 has 19 residues. Germline CDR1 is SGHNT and CDR2 is YENEEA. The CDR3 DNA reads TGTGCCAGCAGCTTAGTAGGCCTAGCGGGAGGGAGCTCCTACAATGAGCAGTTCTTC. It yields the protein CASSLVGLAGGSSYNEQFF.

The table lists this clone with a count of one. The gene calls are TRBV11-3 and TRBJ2-5; D might be TRBD2 (5 bases). The CDR3 has 14 residues. V lost 5 bases, J lost 1 base, and 11 bases lay in between. CDR1 SGHNT and CDR2 YENEEA come from the germline V gene. The CDR3 reads CASSPRAVQETQYF. The CDR3 DNA reads as TGTGCCAGCAGCCCCCGAGCGGTCCAAGAGACCCAGTACTTC.

A single count supports this clone. The chain carries TRBV27 and TRBJ2-6; TRBD2 agrees at 7 bases. V shed 3 bases, J shed 0 bases, and the junction held 8 bases outside the gene matches. In germline, CDR1 is MNHEY, CDR2 SMNVEV (reference sequence). The length of the CDR3 is 18 residues. CDR3 residues: CASSFGGDYYSGANVLTF. CDR3 nucleotides: TGTGCCAGCAGTTTTGGAGGGGACTACTACTCTGGGGCCAACGTCCTGACTTTC.

For the CDR3, the DNA is TGTGCCAGCAGCTTAGCCGGGGGGTATGACGAGCAGTACTTC. Encoded protein: CASSLAGGYDEQYF. V usage is TRBV7-6 and J usage is TRBJ2-7; 7 nucleotides align to TRBD2. After removal of 0 bases from V and 5 bases from J, the junction contained 4 bases not matched to a gene. This CDR3 has 14 amino acids. Germline-derived CDR1 and CDR2 are SGHVS and FNYEAQ.

V usage is TRBV10-1 and J usage is TRBJ2-2, with a tentative D call TRBD1 (5 bases). Germline loops: CDR1 WNHNN, CDR2 SYGVQD (reference sequence). The CDR3 consists of 14 residues. V lost 6 bases to trimming and J lost 4 bases, with 12 bases between them. CDR3 nucleotides: TGCGCCAGCAGCCTCGTAAGGGGCACCGGGGAGCTGTTTTTT. As protein: CASSLVRGTGELFF.

The rearrangement joins TRBV27 to TRBJ2-7, with D possibly matching TRBD2 (5 bases). CDR3 size: 16 residues. The V end was cut by 5 bases, the J end by 2 bases, with 19 bases between. CDR1 and CDR2 from the germline V gene are MNHEY and SMNVEV (reference sequence). CDR3 DNA: TGTGCCAGCAGTATAACCGCGGGTATTATCCCCTACGAGCAGTACTTC. The encoded protein is CASSITAGIIPYEQYF.

The genes are TRBV4-3 and TRBJ2-1, with a weak D call TRBD2 (5 bases). Per the germline V gene, CDR1 is LGHNA and CDR2 is YSLEER. V lost 0 bases to trimming and J lost 9 bases, with 15 bases between them. This CDR3 has 15 amino acids. CDR3 amino acids: CASSQDFGVEGEQFF. The CDR3 DNA reads as TGCGCCAGCAGCCAAGATTTTGGGGTAGAGGGTGAGCAGTTCTTC.

The rearrangement uses TRBV7-9 and TRBJ2-1; D not certain. CDR1 and CDR2 (germline): SEHNR, FQNEAQ (reference sequence). V was trimmed by 2 bases and J by 8 bases, leaving 16 bases between them. This CDR3 has 15 amino acids. The CDR3 loop reads CASSLLGLESDEQFF. In DNA form, the CDR3 reads TGTGCCAGCAGCTTATTGGGCCTGGAATCCGATGAGCAGTTCTTC.

CDR3 protein: CASSIRAALEWNTEAFF. The CDR3 nucleotides are TGTGCCAGTAGTATCAGGGCAGCCCTCGAGTGGAACACTGAAGCTTTCTTT. The genes are TRBV19 and TRBJ1-1; tentative D call: TRBD1 (5 bases). Per germline, CDR1 LNHDA and CDR2 SQIVND (reference sequence). V was pared by 3 bases and J by 1 base, with 18 bases between. The CDR3 is 17 amino acids.

The chain couples TRBV27 to TRBJ1-2; 7 bases align to TRBD1. Losses at the gene ends were 1 base for V and 4 bases for J; bases not matched to a gene: 0. The CDR3 contains 13 residues. In germline, CDR1 is MNHEY, CDR2 SMNVEV (reference sequence). The CDR3 spells CASSLYRGYGYTF. In DNA form, the CDR3 reads TGTGCCAGCAGTTTATACAGGGGCTATGGCTACACCTTC.

The rearrangement joins TRBV27 to TRBJ2-7, with D tentatively TRBD2 (5 bases). The CDR3 has 13 amino acids. V lost 5 bases to trimming and J lost 13 bases, with 21 bases between them. The germline CDR1 and CDR2 sequences are MNHEY and SMNVEV (reference sequence). The DNA of the CDR3 is TGTGCCAGCAGTCAAGCGAGAGGGCCCCGCTGTTACTTC. Translating it yields CASSQARGPRCYF.

This clone was picked up one time. The genes are TRBV4-3 and TRBJ1-2, with 9 positions matching TRBD1. Germline-derived CDR1 and CDR2 are LGHNA and YSLEER. Losses at the gene ends were 0 bases for V and 6 bases for J; bases not matched to a gene: 8. The CDR3 contains 16 residues. The CDR3 region has the DNA TGCGCCAGCAGCCAAGAATCCCCACAGGGGGCACATGGCTACACCTTC. Translating gives CASSQESPQGAHGYTF.